The 29 T cell receptor beta chains below come from one sample, sequenced in a study of early T cells in non-severe SARS-CoV-2 infection (dated by TCRdb to the early 2020s). The library was made by 5' RACE. Sequenced on a NextSeq 500. TCRdb cleaned the public reads at Q25 with fastp, built clones with MiXCR and kept in-frame beta chains. Rows with one shared CDR3 protein collapse into an entry with the most common genes and DNA. The sample has tens of thousands of distinct CDR3 sequences on record, over 9.5% of them singletons. The ten largest clones represent 6.5% of the sample. The source material was whole blood. The receptors were sampled from an adult who was a healthcare worker with PCR-confirmed SARS-CoV-2 infection or an uninfected control (not recorded which).

This clonotype was counted ten times or more. The chain uses TRBV4-3 and TRBJ2-3; 11 bases line up with TRBD2. Losses at the gene ends were 0 bases for V and 3 bases for J; bases not matched to a gene: 11. Germline V gene sequence: CDR1 LGHNA, CDR2 YSLEER. This CDR3 contains 19 residues. CDR3 DNA: TGCGCCAGCAGCCAAGATATGGCAGGACTAGCGGGTCGGACAGATACGCAGTATTTT. Amino acid sequence: CASSQDMAGLAGRTDTQYF.

At least ten counts were recorded for this clonotype. The CDR3 is CASSSLDRSYEQYF. The CDR3 DNA follows: TGTGCCAGCAGCTCCTTGGATCGATCCTACGAGCAGTACTTC. The chain combines TRBV6-2 or TRBV6-3 with TRBJ2-7, with D hard to call. Trimming left V 6 bases short and J 1 base short, with 13 bases between. CDR1 is MNHEY and CDR2 is SVGEGT in the germline V gene. The CDR3 is made up of 14 amino acids.

The chain employs TRBV7-8 and TRBJ1-5, with D possibly TRBD1 on 6 matching bases. CDR1 is SGHVS, CDR2 FQNEAQ, per germline. The CDR3 runs to 12 residues. V lost 5 bases and J lost 13, with 15 bases in between. Written as DNA, the CDR3 is TGTGCCAGCAGCACAGGGACACGGGATCAGCATTTT. Translating it yields CASSTGTRDQHF.

This clonotype occurred many times. This chain uses TRBV11-2 with TRBJ2-3; 7 bases are a match to TRBD1. Unmatched junction bases numbered 2, after V lost 2 bases and J lost 0 bases. This CDR3 spans 15 amino acids. CDR1 and CDR2 (germline): SGHAT, FQNNGV. The chain's CDR3 is CASSLRTGSTDTQYF. DNA for the CDR3: TGTGCCAGCAGCTTAAGGACAGGTAGCACAGATACGCAGTATTTT.

This clonotype was counted ten times or more. This sequence joins TRBV27 and TRBJ2-2; no reliable D call. This CDR3 region has 14 residues. Germline CDR1 is MNHEY and CDR2 is SMNVEV (reference sequence). Trimming removed 3 bases at V and 6 bases at J, with 11 bases between. CDR3 sequence reads: CASSLVSPPGELFF. DNA for the CDR3: TGTGCCAGCAGTTTGGTCTCACCCCCCGGGGAGCTGTTTTTT.

This clonotype was found many times. The V gene is TRBV12-3 or TRBV12-4, the J gene TRBJ2-2; 7 nucleotides agree with TRBD2. The CDR3 runs to 16 residues. With 8 bases clipped from V and 2 bases from J, the junction kept 11 bases outside the gene matches. The CDR3 DNA sequence: TGTGCCAGCGCTCAGTCGGGAGGCCTCAACACCGGGGAGCTGTTTTTT. Translation: CASAQSGGLNTGELFF.

The chain carries TRBV5-1 and TRBJ2-7, with D perhaps TRBD1 (5 bases). This CDR3 is built from 15 residues. Per the germline V gene, CDR1 is SGHRS and CDR2 is YFSETQ. V dropped 0 bases and J dropped 4 bases, with 14 bases sitting between them. This CDR3 is CASSLGGRAEYEQYF. The CDR3 region has the DNA TGCGCCAGCAGCTTGGGAGGCAGGGCAGAATACGAGCAGTACTTC. The variable domain in full, completed from reference TRBV5-1 and TRBJ2-7, reads KAGVTQTPRYLIKTRGQQVTLSCSPISGHRSVSWYQQTPGQGLQFLFEYFSETQRNKGNFPGRFSGRQFSNSRSEMNVSTLELGDSALYLCASSLGGRAEYEQYFGPGTRLTVT.

This clonotype was observed many times. The CDR3 DNA follows: TGCAGTGCTAGAAGGGGGTTCAATGAAAAACTGTTTTTT. The encoded protein is CSARRGFNEKLFF. The rearrangement uses TRBV20-1 and TRBJ1-4, with a weak D call TRBD1 (6 bases). Looked up from germline, CDR1 is DFQATT and CDR2 is SNEGSKA (reference sequence). V lost 2 bases, J lost 5 bases, and 9 bases lay in between. This CDR3 is 13 amino acids long.

The chain has TRBV7-2 and TRBJ1-6; D gene unclear. The germline V gene has CDR1 SGHTA and CDR2 FQGNSA. Trimming pared 4 bases from V and 1 base from J, leaving 8 bases between. CDR3 size: 15 residues. CDR3 region: CASSYPGSYNSPLHF. The CDR3 nucleotides read TGTGCCAGCAGCTATCCGGGGTCCTATAATTCACCCCTCCACTTT.

The sample holds many counts of this clonotype. The chain uses TRBV4-2 and TRBJ2-1; D tentatively fits TRBD1 or TRBD2 (5 bases each). The germline CDR1 and CDR2 sequences are LGHNA and YNFKEQ. Trimming took 2 bases from V and 7 from J, leaving 12 bases between them. CDR3 length equals 14 residues. CDR3 sequence reads: CASSQFRDGNEQFF. In DNA, the CDR3 is TGTGCCAGCAGCCAATTTCGGGACGGTAATGAGCAGTTCTTC.

Many counts were recorded for this clonotype. V is TRBV20-1 and J is TRBJ1-5, with a tentative D call TRBD1 (5 bases). The CDR3 contains 16 residues. Germline V gene sequence: CDR1 DFQATT, CDR2 SNEGSKA (reference sequence). Trimming removed 0 bases from V and 3 bases from J, with 15 bases in between. The chain's CDR3 is CSARDAGRGDNQPQHF. CDR3 bases: TGCAGTGCTAGAGATGCGGGGAGGGGAGACAATCAGCCCCAGCATTTT.

The table lists this clonotype with many counts. The chain recombines TRBV3-1 with TRBJ2-2; the D is unclear. Trimming cost V 5 bases and J 0 bases, with 13 bases left between them. This CDR3 spans 16 amino acids. The germline gives CDR1 LGHDT, CDR2 YNNKEL (reference sequence). The CDR3 DNA reads as TGTGCCAGCAGCGCACGAAGGCTTTCGAACACCGGGGAGCTGTTTTTT. It specifies CASSARRLSNTGELFF.

This clonotype appeared a few times. This chain uses TRBV6-2 or TRBV6-3 with TRBJ1-5; a possible D gene is TRBD1 (6 bases). Germline CDR1 is MNHEY and CDR2 is SVGEGT. The CDR3 is 15 amino acids. The V gene lost 7 bases and the J gene lost 4 bases, with 17 bases spanning the gap. This chain's CDR3 is CASNPRTVQNQPQHF. CDR3 DNA: TGTGCCAGCAATCCCCGGACAGTGCAGAATCAGCCCCAGCATTTT.

This clonotype was seen many times. This chain joins TRBV2 and TRBJ2-3, with D unresolved. V was trimmed by 2 bases and J by 4 bases, leaving 4 bases between them. The CDR3 has 12 residues. Germline-derived CDR1 and CDR2 are SNHLY and FYNNEI. CDR3 sequence (DNA): TGTGCCAGCAGTGAACGGGCAGATACGCAGTATTTT. Its protein is CASSERADTQYF.

This clonotype appeared many times. This sequence joins TRBV20-1 and TRBJ2-7, with a weak D call TRBD1 (5 bases). Germline V gene sequence: CDR1 DFQATT, CDR2 SNEGSKA (reference sequence). This CDR3 spans 12 amino acids. Trimming removed 6 bases from V and 3 bases from J, with 12 bases in between. CDR3 DNA: TGCAGTGCCTCACCCCAGGGCTACGAGCAGTACTTC. This translates into CSASPQGYEQYF.

This clonotype has a count of ten or more. J is TRBJ1-1 and V is TRBV5-4, with D unclear. The V end lost 4 bases, the J end lost 5 bases, and 9 bases lay between the germline ends. CDR3 length: 12 amino acids. Germline V gene lookup returns CDR1 SGHNT and CDR2 YYREEE (reference sequence). CDR3 loop: CASSVGWTEAFF. Here the CDR3 DNA reads TGTGCCAGCAGCGTGGGGTGGACTGAAGCTTTCTTT. The full variable domain, with the rest looked up from reference TRBV5-4 and TRBJ1-1, is ETGVTQSPTHLIKTRGQQVTLRCSSQSGHNTVSWYQQALGQGPQFIFQYYREEENGRGNFPPRFSGLQFPNYSSELNVNALELDDSALYLCASSVGWTEAFFGQGTRLTVV.

This clonotype has ten or more counts. This chain links TRBV5-1 with TRBJ1-2; no clear D gene. V was cut by 2 bases and J by 1 base, with 3 bases left in between. There are 12 residues in the CDR3. Germline-derived CDR1 and CDR2 are SGHRS and YFSETQ. The CDR3 region has the DNA TGCGCCAGCAGCTTCGGTAACTATGGCTACACCTTC. Its translation is CASSFGNYGYTF.

This clonotype came up once. It may be a read error: a sequence one base away is much more abundant. This rearrangement joins TRBV12-3 or TRBV12-4 to TRBJ1-5, with 7 bases that match TRBD1. There are 15 residues in the CDR3. The CDR3 nucleotides read TGTGCCTGCAGTAGAGGGGGCACGGGCAATCAGCCCCAGCATTTT. Its translation: CACSRGGTGNQPQHF.

This chain links TRBV15 with TRBJ2-5; D is perhaps TRBD1 or TRBD2 (5 bases each). This CDR3 has 13 amino acids. V was clipped by 6 bases and J by 4 bases, with 12 bases between them. Germline CDR1 is LNHNV and CDR2 is YYDKDF (reference sequence). As DNA, the CDR3 is TGTGCCACCAGTACGGGACCGCGAGAGACCCAGTACTTC. The encoded protein is CATSTGPRETQYF.

This clonotype was seen a handful of times. The chain recombines TRBV7-8 with TRBJ2-1; a possible D gene is TRBD2 (5 bases). There are 16 residues in the CDR3. Trimming pared 4 bases from V and 4 bases from J, leaving 17 bases between. In germline, CDR1 is SGHVS, CDR2 FQNEAQ. CDR3 coding DNA: TGTGCCAGCAGCTCTGACCTAGCATCCATGTACAATGAGCAGTTCTTC. Residues: CASSSDLASMYNEQFF. Based on the CDR3 plus reference TRBV7-8 and TRBJ2-1, the full variable domain is GAGVSQSPRYKVAKRGQDVALRCDPISGHVSLFWYQQALGQGPEFLTYFQNEAQLDKSGLPSDRFFAERPEGSVSTLKIQRTQQEDSAVYLCASSSDLASMYNEQFFGPGTRLTVL.

V usage is TRBV2 and J usage is TRBJ1-4; 9 bases fit TRBD1. After removal of 4 bases from V and 7 bases from J, the junction contained 4 bases not matched to a gene. The CDR3 is 14 amino acids. CDR1 and CDR2 (germline): SNHLY, FYNNEI. Here the CDR3 DNA reads TGTGCCAGCAGTGGCCGGACAGGGGTTGAAAAACTGTTTTTT. Protein: CASSGRTGVEKLFF.

The chain recombines TRBV29-1 with TRBJ1-1; 10 nucleotides align to TRBD1. The V segment lost 4 bases and the J segment 7 bases; nucleotides outside the gene matches: 6. The CDR3 contains 13 residues. CDR1 and CDR2 (germline): SQVTM, ANQGSEA. CDR3 sequence (DNA): TGCAGCGTTGCTAGACAGGGGGCTGTTGAAGCTTTCTTT. Translation: CSVARQGAVEAFF.

This clonotype was seen at least ten times. CDR3 nucleotide sequence: TGTGCCAGCAGTCTGAACTACGAGCAGTACTTC. It specifies CASSLNYEQYF. J is TRBJ2-7 and V is TRBV12-3 or TRBV12-4, with D unresolved. The CDR3 is 11 residues long. V was shortened by 5 bases and J by 3 bases, with 5 bases between the two germline ends.

There are a few counts of this clonotype. The DNA of the CDR3 is TGCAGTGCTAGAGACTTCAGGGTGACCTACACAGATACGCAGTATTTT. Its translation: CSARDFRVTYTDTQYF. V is TRBV20-1 and J is TRBJ2-3, with D maybe TRBD1 (5 bases). Trimming pared 0 bases from V and 2 bases from J, leaving 15 bases between. In germline, CDR1 is DFQATT, CDR2 SNEGSKA (reference sequence). The CDR3 totals 16 residues.

This clonotype was found a few times. The CDR3 DNA sequence: TGCGCCAGCAGCTTCTCTAGTCTGCGCACCGGGGAGCTGTTTTTT. Its translation is CASSFSSLRTGELFF. The chain is built from TRBV5-1 and TRBJ2-2; D is unclear. The CDR3 is 15 amino acids. In germline, CDR1 is SGHRS, CDR2 YFSETQ. V lost 2 bases and J lost 4, with 12 bases in between.

A few counts support this clonotype. The chain has TRBV2 and TRBJ2-3; TRBD2 matches at 8 bases. The CDR3 covers 13 residues. V lost 7 bases, J lost 3 bases, and 3 bases stayed unmatched. Per germline, CDR1 SNHLY and CDR2 FYNNEI. The CDR3 DNA reads TGTGCCAGCAATCGGGAGGGGACAGATACGCAGTATTTT. Translation gives CASNREGTDTQYF.

V usage is TRBV3-1 and J usage is TRBJ2-1; D gene ambiguous. Trimming cost V 1 base and J 13 bases, with 11 bases left between them. CDR1 is LGHDT, CDR2 YNNKEL, per germline (reference sequence). This CDR3 is 12 amino acids long. The CDR3 region has the DNA TGTGCCAGCAGCCAAGGCGTGTCTAGTCAGTTCTTC. Amino acid sequence: CASSQGVSSQFF.

The table lists this clonotype with many counts. CDR3 amino acids: CASSLEGQAYNEQFF. In DNA form, the CDR3 reads TGTGCCAGCAGCTTAGAGGGACAGGCCTACAATGAGCAGTTCTTC. V and J are TRBV7-3 and TRBJ2-1, with 8 positions matching TRBD1. CDR1 SGHTA and CDR2 FQGTGA come from the germline V gene. The V gene end was trimmed by 2 bases and the J gene end by 2 bases; junction bases not matched to a gene: 2. The CDR3 is made up of 15 amino acids.

This clonotype was picked up many times. The chain employs TRBV7-3 and TRBJ2-1, with D perhaps TRBD2 (6 bases). This CDR3 spans 15 amino acids. Germline CDR1 reads SGHTA; CDR2 reads FQGTGA. The ends were cut back, 5 bases at V and 5 bases at J, with 16 bases in the middle. The CDR3 coding sequence is TGTGCCAGCAGCCCACTAGGGAGGTTTGACAATGAGCAGTTCTTC. It translates to CASSPLGRFDNEQFF.